Listed below are T cell receptor beta chains from one sample, sequenced in a study of glioma-infiltrating T cells. TCRdb ran MiXCR on the multiplex PCR reads and lists one entry per CDR3 protein. The table has about 140,000 distinct CDR3 sequences, about two fifths seen once; the top ten hold over 15%. Sequences were obtained from glioma tissue, nonneoplastic brain tissue, or PBMCs (not recorded which). The origin of the receptors is a human donor with low-grade glioma or glioblastoma, undergoing nonglioma brain surgery, or in good health (not recorded which). The CDR3 runs from the conserved cysteine through the conserved F or W. The order of the fields is clone size, J gene, D gene, V gene, CDR3 DNA, CDR3 protein. D genes are given only for firm matches. Clone size is not always given. Where it is, it says once, few, many or a class for expanded clones.

clone size: .; J gene: TRBJ1-1; D gene: .; V gene: TRBV10-3; CDR3 DNA: TGTGCCATCAGAGGGGCAGGGACTGAAGCTTTCTTT; CDR3 protein: CAIRGAGTEAFF
clone size: .; J gene: TRBJ1-5; D gene: .; V gene: TRBV19; CDR3 DNA: TGTGCCAGTAAGGGCGGGGGTAATCAGCCCCAGCATTTT; CDR3 protein: CASKGGGNQPQHF
clone size: .; J gene: TRBJ2-3; D gene: .; V gene: TRBV6-2/TRBV6-3; CDR3 DNA: TGTGCCAGCAGCATACGGGACACCGATTTCACAGATACGCAGTATTTT; CDR3 protein: CASSIRDTDFTDTQYF
clone size: .; J gene: TRBJ1-1; D gene: .; V gene: TRBV7-3; CDR3 DNA: TGTGCCAGCAGCTTAAATATGGACACTGAAGCTTTCTTT; CDR3 protein: CASSLNMDTEAFF
clone size: few; J gene: TRBJ1-6; D gene: .; V gene: TRBV20-1; CDR3 DNA: TGCAGTGCTAGGTTACAGGGATCGACCTCCTATAATTCACCCCTCCACTTT; CDR3 protein: CSARLQGSTSYNSPLHF
clone size: few; J gene: TRBJ1-2; D gene: TRBD1; V gene: TRBV4-1; CDR3 DNA: TGCGCCAGCAGCCAACTAGGACAGGGTATGAGCTACACCTTC; CDR3 protein: CASSQLGQGMSYTF
clone size: .; J gene: TRBJ1-3; D gene: .; V gene: TRBV7-2; CDR3 DNA: TGTGCCAGCAGCTTAGACGGCTCGCCCGGAAACACCATATATTTT; CDR3 protein: CASSLDGSPGNTIYF
clone size: few; J gene: TRBJ1-1; D gene: .; V gene: TRBV4-3; CDR3 DNA: TGCGCCAGCAGCCAAGATCTCGACACTGAAGCTTTCTTT; CDR3 protein: CASSQDLDTEAFF
clone size: .; J gene: TRBJ1-2; D gene: TRBD1; V gene: TRBV3-1; CDR3 DNA: TGTGCCAGCAGCCGTCAGGGGGCGCGATTTAATGGGTACACCTTC; CDR3 protein: CASSRQGARFNGYTF
clone size: .; J gene: TRBJ1-1; D gene: .; V gene: TRBV18; CDR3 DNA: TGTGCCAGCTCGGAAGGGGGAGGGGACACTGAAGCTTTCTTT; CDR3 protein: CASSEGGGDTEAFF
clone size: many; J gene: TRBJ1-5; D gene: .; V gene: TRBV6-1; CDR3 DNA: TGTGCCAGCAGTTTTATGACGGAGCTTAATCAGCCCCAGCATTTT; CDR3 protein: CASSFMTELNQPQHF
clone size: .; J gene: TRBJ1-4; D gene: .; V gene: TRBV20-1; CDR3 DNA: TGCAGTGCTGCCGGGAAAGGGGAAAAACTGTTTTTT; CDR3 protein: CSAAGKGEKLFF
clone size: .; J gene: TRBJ2-3; D gene: TRBD2; V gene: TRBV12-3/TRBV12-4; CDR3 DNA: TGTGCCAGCAGTTCCTCGACTAGCGGGATAGCATTTAGCACAGATACGCAGTATTTT; CDR3 protein: CASSSSTSGIAFSTDTQYF
clone size: few; J gene: TRBJ2-2; D gene: TRBD2; V gene: TRBV19; CDR3 DNA: TGTGCCAGCCGACGAAGCCCCCAGCTAGCGGGGAACACCGGGGAGCTGTTTTTT; CDR3 protein: CASRRSPQLAGNTGELFF
clone size: .; J gene: TRBJ2-7; D gene: .; V gene: TRBV7-9; CDR3 DNA: TGTGCCAGCAGCGGACGGATGGCCTACGAGCAGTACTTC; CDR3 protein: CASSGRMAYEQYF
clone size: .; J gene: TRBJ1-1; D gene: .; V gene: TRBV7-9; CDR3 DNA: TGTGCCCGCAGCTTCGGGACGCCGAACACTCAAGCTTTCTTT; CDR3 protein: CARSFGTPNTQAFF
clone size: few; J gene: TRBJ1-2; D gene: .; V gene: TRBV6-1; CDR3 DNA: TGTGCCAGCAGTGAAGCGGGAGGGAGCTATGGCTACACCTTC; CDR3 protein: CASSEAGGSYGYTF
clone size: .; J gene: TRBJ1-3; D gene: .; V gene: TRBV12-3/TRBV12-4; CDR3 DNA: TGTGCCAGCAGTCTGGGACGGGGCTACGGAAACACCATATATTTT; CDR3 protein: CASSLGRGYGNTIYF
clone size: .; J gene: TRBJ2-5; D gene: .; V gene: TRBV6-6; CDR3 DNA: TGTGGCAGCAGGAAGACAGCAAGAGAGACCCAGTACTTC; CDR3 protein: CGSRKTARETQYF
clone size: .; J gene: TRBJ1-2; D gene: .; V gene: TRBV20-1; CDR3 DNA: TGCAGTGCGATCAATTCGGGGGTGGACTATGGCTACACCTTC; CDR3 protein: CSAINSGVDYGYTF